The 25 T cell receptor beta chains listed next were all sequenced from one sample in a study of blood T cell repertoires in COVID-19. The data were produced by immunoSEQ multiplex PCR, yet TCRdb's version contains in-frame clones alone and is incomplete. The data contain approximately 210,000 clones, roughly 88% of them singletons. Input material: peripheral blood. These receptors were taken from a man aged 18 to 35 with active or convalescent COVID-19.

This clone occurred once. This chain links TRBV5-4 with TRBJ2-3; TRBD2 agrees at 8 bases. V was pared by 1 base and J by 3 bases, with 7 bases of the junction left unmatched. The germline CDR1 and CDR2 sequences are SGHNT and YYREEE (reference sequence). CDR3 size: 16 residues. CDR3 in DNA: TGTGCCAGCAGCTTGCAAACTAGCGGTAATACAGATACGCAGTATTTT. Protein product: CASSLQTSGNTDTQYF.

The chain links TRBV5-1 to TRBJ2-2, with D maybe TRBD2 (6 bases). Germline CDR1 is SGHRS and CDR2 is YFSETQ. This CDR3 has 16 amino acids. Deletions cut 5 bases from V and 4 bases from J, with 18 bases between. In DNA form, the CDR3 reads TGCGCCAGCAGTTGGGTCGGGGGAGGAGGCACCGGGGAGCTGTTTTTT. Translating it yields CASSWVGGGGTGELFF.

The rearrangement links TRBV2 to TRBJ2-7; 10 bases line up with TRBD2. V lost 2 bases to trimming and J lost 3 bases; unmatched junction nucleotides: 4. The CDR3 has 15 residues. Germline V gene data show CDR1 as SNHLY and CDR2 as FYNNEI. The CDR3 DNA follows: TGTGCCAGCAGTGAATCCCTAGCGGGAGTCTACGAGCAGTACTTC. It is translated as CASSESLAGVYEQYF.

This sequence joins TRBV30 and TRBJ2-1; 8 bases match TRBD1. The CDR3 extends over 18 amino acids. J was trimmed by 1 base and V by 1 base; bases with no gene match: 12. CDR1 and CDR2 from the germline V gene are GTSNPN and SVGIG (reference sequence). CDR3: CAWSAPDRVRSSYNEQFF. The CDR3 nucleotides read TGTGCCTGGAGTGCCCCGGACAGGGTTCGAAGTTCCTACAATGAGCAGTTCTTC. The full variable domain, its missing parts supplied by reference TRBV30 and TRBJ2-1, is SQTIHQWPATLVQPVGSPLSLECTVEGTSNPNLYWYRQAAGRGLQLLFYSVGIGQISSEVPQNLSASRPQDRQFILSSKKLLLSDSGFYLCAWSAPDRVRSSYNEQFFGPGTRLTVL.

The CDR3 DNA reads as TGTGCCAGCAGTCGAGGGGGCGCGGGTGGCTACACCTTC. Translating gives CASSRGGAGGYTF. V gene TRBV6-2 or TRBV6-3 combines with J gene TRBJ1-2; 7 bases are a match to TRBD1. The germline V gene encodes CDR1 MNHEY and CDR2 SVGEGT. The CDR3 runs to 13 residues. V was clipped by 5 bases and J by 7 bases; unmatched bases: 7.

This clone was observed once. V and J are TRBV28 and TRBJ1-4, with TRBD1 matching over 8 bases. The V and J ends lost 6 bases and 7 bases, in that order; junction bases with no gene match: 7. Germline V gene lookup returns CDR1 MDHEN and CDR2 SYDVKM. The CDR3 contains 14 residues. In nucleotides, the CDR3 is TGTGCCAGCAGACTTCAGGGGGCTAGTGAAAAACTGTTTTTT. This gives the protein CASRLQGASEKLFF. Based on the CDR3 plus reference TRBV28 and TRBJ1-4, the full variable domain is DVKVTQSSRYLVKRTGEKVFLECVQDMDHENMFWYRQDPGLGLRLIYFSYDVKMKEKGDIPEGYSVSREKKERFSLILESASTNQTSMYLCASRLQGASEKLFFGSGTQLSVL.

The CDR3 DNA reads TGCGCCAGCAGCTTGAACCGACAGGGGACTGGGGAGACCCAGTACTTC. As protein: CASSLNRQGTGETQYF. The chain has TRBV5-1 and TRBJ2-5, with 8 bases matching TRBD1. This CDR3 has 16 amino acids. Looked up from germline, CDR1 is SGHRS and CDR2 is YFSETQ. Unmatched junction bases numbered 10, after V lost 1 base and J lost 5 bases.

Only one count was recorded for this clone. The chain joins TRBV18 to TRBJ1-1; a possible D gene is TRBD1 (6 bases). V was shortened by 8 bases and J by 8 bases, with 15 bases between the two germline ends. Looked up from germline, CDR1 is KGHSH and CDR2 is LQKENI. This CDR3 spans 12 amino acids. The CDR3 is CASADSQREAFF. As DNA, the CDR3 is TGTGCCAGCGCGGACAGCCAACGGGAAGCTTTCTTT.

The rearrangement uses TRBV6-1 and TRBJ1-6, with TRBD1 matching over 7 bases. Trimming at V came to 3 bases and at J to 3 bases, leaving 5 bases not matched to a gene. Germline V gene sequence: CDR1 MNHNS, CDR2 SASEGT. The CDR3 runs 16 residues. CDR3 in DNA: TGTGCCAGCAGTGAGCCGGGACAGAGCTATAATTCACCCCTCCACTTT. It translates to CASSEPGQSYNSPLHF.

A single count supports this clone. V and J are TRBV14 and TRBJ2-7; 7 positions match TRBD2. Trimming at V came to 1 base and at J to 0 bases, leaving 6 bases not matched to a gene. This CDR3 has 16 residues. Germline CDR1 is SGHDN and CDR2 is FVKESK. The CDR3 DNA sequence: TGTGCCAGCAGCCAAGCTAGCGGCTTCAGCTCCTACGAGCAGTACTTC. Translated: CASSQASGFSSYEQYF.

The chain recombines TRBV5-1 with TRBJ1-3, with 11 bases that match TRBD1. The junction had 5 bases not matched to a gene; V was cut back by 4 bases and J by 2 bases. Germline CDR1 SGHRS, CDR2 YFSETQ. The CDR3 covers 16 residues. CDR3 amino acids: CASSEGQGVAGNTIYF. The CDR3 region has the DNA TGCGCCAGCAGCGAGGGACAGGGGGTTGCTGGAAACACCATATATTTT.

The chain couples TRBV5-1 to TRBJ2-3; TRBD1 matches at 8 bases. The CDR3 is 14 amino acids. J was trimmed by 1 base and V by 4 bases; bases with no gene match: 2. CDR1 and CDR2 (germline): SGHRS, YFSETQ. For the CDR3, the DNA is TGCGCCAGCAGCGACAGGGGCGGCACAGATACGCAGTATTTT. This translates into CASSDRGGTDTQYF.

The chain is built from TRBV7-2 and TRBJ2-6; D remains unclear. The CDR3 loop spans 14 amino acids. V lost 2 bases to trimming and J lost 1 base, with 3 bases between them. Looked up from germline, CDR1 is SGHTA and CDR2 is FQGNSA. CDR3 region: CASSLSSGANVLTF. The CDR3, as DNA: TGTGCCAGCAGCTTATCGTCTGGGGCCAACGTCCTGACTTTC.

The J gene is TRBJ1-2, the V gene TRBV18, with D unclear. CDR1 and CDR2 from the germline V gene are KGHSH and LQKENI. This CDR3 contains 14 residues. V was clipped by 2 bases and J by 3 bases, with 10 bases between them. This CDR3 is CASSPGQDYYGYTF. In nucleotides, the CDR3 is TGTGCCAGCTCACCAGGGCAGGATTACTATGGCTACACCTTC.

This clone was counted a few times. The rearrangement uses TRBV12-5 and TRBJ2-7; 12 bases agree with TRBD2. Unmatched junction bases numbered 12, after V lost 2 bases and J lost 4 bases. The CDR3 extends over 18 amino acids. CDR1 and CDR2 (germline): LGHNT, FRNRAP. CDR3 in amino acids: CASGLILAGGTDRYEQYF. CDR3 DNA sequence: TGTGCTAGTGGTTTGATACTAGCGGGAGGTACAGACCGTTACGAGCAGTACTTC.

This clone occurred once. The rearrangement joins TRBV30 to TRBJ1-2, with TRBD1 matching over 7 bases. V shed 6 bases and J 4 bases; nucleotides not matched to a gene: 14. CDR3 length: 15 residues. Germline loops: CDR1 GTSNPN, CDR2 SVGIG (reference sequence). CDR3 sequence reads: CACPETRTGGYGYTF. The CDR3 DNA is TGTGCCTGTCCCGAAACCCGGACAGGCGGCTATGGCTACACCTTC.

This chain uses TRBV15 with TRBJ1-5, with unresolved D. The germline V and J ends were trimmed by 1 base and 9 bases, with 7 bases remaining between them. Per germline, CDR1 LNHNV and CDR2 YYDKDF (reference sequence). This CDR3 contains 12 residues. The CDR3 DNA reads TGTGCCACCAGCAGAGCCGGTTGGCCCCAGCATTTT. Translated, it gives CATSRAGWPQHF.

The rearrangement uses TRBV18 and TRBJ2-6; 9 bases align to TRBD1. There are 17 residues in the CDR3. Losses at the gene ends were 6 bases for V and 0 bases for J; bases not matched to a gene: 6. Germline V CDR1 and CDR2: KGHSH, LQKENI. CDR3 amino acids: CASSRKTGGSGANVLTF. DNA for the CDR3: TGTGCCAGCTCTCGGAAGACAGGGGGCTCTGGGGCCAACGTCCTGACTTTC.

The sample holds one count of this clone. J is TRBJ2-7 and V is TRBV5-5, with D possibly being TRBD1 (6 bases). The CDR3 loop spans 15 amino acids. V was shortened by 0 bases and J by 3 bases, with 13 bases between the two germline ends. In germline, CDR1 is SGHKS, CDR2 YYEKEE (reference sequence). The DNA for the CDR3 is TGTGCCAGCAGCTTGGCACAAACAGGGATCTACGAGCAGTACTTC. Protein: CASSLAQTGIYEQYF.

This CDR3 is CASTHTGLNTEAFF. CDR3 nucleotide sequence: TGCGCCAGCACCCATACAGGGTTGAACACTGAAGCTTTCTTT. J is TRBJ1-1 and V is TRBV5-1, with D perhaps TRBD1 (6 bases). Germline CDR1 SGHRS, CDR2 YFSETQ. The CDR3 has 14 amino acids. V shed 6 bases and J shed 0 bases, with 12 bases lying between them.

As concerns this clone: One end of the junction is discordant with germline, which a read error may explain. This chain uses TRBV29-1 with TRBJ1-1; the D is unclear. Germline V gene lookup returns CDR1 SQVTM and CDR2 ANQGSEA. The CDR3 runs 8 residues. CDR3 DNA: TGCAGCGTGGACGACGGGAGATTT. Residues: CSVDDGRF.

This clone was detected a few times. The rearrangement uses TRBV27 and TRBJ1-5; no clear D. The CDR3 consists of 14 residues. Trimming left V 6 bases short and J 8 bases short, with 17 bases between. Germline CDR1 is MNHEY and CDR2 is SMNVEV (reference sequence). The CDR3 region has the DNA TGTGCCAGCAGAGATGGGCCAGCCTGGGAGCCCCAGCATTTT. Translated, it gives CASRDGPAWEPQHF.

Only a few counts were recorded for this clone. This chain joins TRBV27 and TRBJ1-2; TRBD1 matches 8 bases. The CDR3 totals 15 residues. V was clipped by 6 bases and J by 4 bases; unmatched bases: 10. Germline values: CDR1 MNHEY, CDR2 SMNVEV (reference sequence). CDR3 coding DNA: TGTGCCAGCAGGCCAAATGGACAGGGAGGCTATGGCTACACCTTC. Amino acid sequence: CASRPNGQGGYGYTF.

This chain uses TRBV19 with TRBJ1-1, with 9 bases identical to TRBD1. Trimming removed 6 bases from V and 6 bases from J; junction bases left unmatched: 8. Germline V gene sequence: CDR1 LNHDA, CDR2 SQIVND (reference sequence). The CDR3 runs 14 residues. The CDR3: CASSRGTGMAEAFF. The CDR3, as DNA: TGTGCCAGTAGCCGGGGGACAGGGATGGCTGAAGCTTTCTTT.

DNA of the CDR3: TGCGCCAGCAGCCTAGGAGGGACGGTGAATCAGCCCCAGCATTTT. Protein: CASSLGGTVNQPQHF. The chain employs TRBV5-1 and TRBJ1-5; weak D call: TRBD1 (5 bases). The CDR3 length is 15 residues. CDR1 and CDR2 from the germline V gene are SGHRS and YFSETQ. Trimming removed 4 bases from V and 4 bases from J, with 15 bases in between.